This entry lists 27 T cell receptor beta chains sequenced from one sample in a study of beta chain features in type 1 diabetes (dated by TCRdb to 2017 to 2018). What these receptors recognize is not known. The paper as a whole reports these results and caveats: A moderate but significant shortening of TCRB CDR3 length was observed in type 1 diabetes patients in all four CD4+ subsets.

The receptor library was made with the immunoSEQ multiplex PCR assay. All of the isolated RNA was reverse transcribed with the High Capacity cDNA Reverse Transcription Kit, so expressed TCRB transcripts were sequenced. This immuneACCESS table, as held by TCRdb, lists in-frame sequences with V and J called but not all clones. Of the missing ones, under half trace to an unresolved V gene in checked studies; the others have no known cause. In all, the sample holds about 740,000 clones, and roughly an eighth of those were seen once. Together, the top ten hold about 0.02% of the sample. The sequencing sample was made of naive CD4+ T cells from blood. The sample's cell subset or site, from its label and the paper: true naive CD4+ T cells. The receptor source for this set is a young man with type 1 diabetes.

This clone was detected a few times. Other DNA sequences from this sample encode an identical CDR3 as well. The gene calls are TRBV9 and TRBJ2-2; unclear D gene. The CDR3 spans 16 residues. V lost 2 bases and J lost 2, with 13 bases in between. CDR1 is SGDLS, CDR2 YYNGEE, per germline. The CDR3 spells CASSVAGAANTGELFF. The CDR3 nucleotides are TGTGCCAGCAGCGTGGCAGGCGCGGCAAACACCGGGGAGCTGTTTTTT. Combining the CDR3 with reference TRBV9 and TRBJ2-2 gives the whole variable domain DSGVTQTPKHLITATGQRVTLRCSPRSGDLSVYWYQQSLDQGLQFLIQYYNGEERAKGNILERFSAQQFPDLHSELNLSSLELGDSALYFCASSVAGAANTGELFFGEGSRLTVL.

This chain joins TRBV29-1 and TRBJ1-5; 12 bases fit TRBD1. Per the germline V gene, CDR1 is SQVTM and CDR2 is ANQGSEA. V lost 5 bases, J lost 5 bases, and 4 bases stayed unmatched. CDR3 size: 14 residues. The CDR3 coding sequence is TGCAGCGTTCAGGGACAGGGGGCCGATCAGCCCCAGCATTTT. Residues: CSVQGQGADQPQHF.

This clone was observed a few times. The chain carries TRBV30 and TRBJ1-5; D might be TRBD1 (6 bases). Trimming took off 5 bases at V and 0 bases at J, with 11 bases between the two ends. The CDR3 runs 14 residues. CDR1 is GTSNPN and CDR2 is SVGIG in the germline V gene (reference sequence). The CDR3 region has the DNA TGTGCCTGGCAACGGACAGATAGCAATCAGCCCCAGCATTTT. Translated: CAWQRTDSNQPQHF.

This clone has more than one count but fewer than ten. This rearrangement joins TRBV30 to TRBJ1-2; D might be TRBD1 (5 bases). Germline CDR1 GTSNPN, CDR2 SVGIG (reference sequence). The V end was cut by 2 bases, the J end by 0 bases, with 10 bases between. This CDR3 comprises 14 residues. The CDR3, as DNA: TGTGCCTGGAGTACCCGAGGGGCTAACTATGGCTACACCTTC. Translating it yields CAWSTRGANYGYTF.

This clone has more than one count but fewer than ten. The chain has TRBV6-1 and TRBJ2-5; 11 positions agree with TRBD2. The CDR3 consists of 15 residues. Germline values: CDR1 MNHNS, CDR2 SASEGT. V dropped 3 bases and J dropped 3; count of bases not matched to a gene: 3. CDR3 DNA: TGTGCCAGCAGTGAGAATAGCGGGGGGGAAGAGACCCAGTACTTC. Translated: CASSENSGGEETQYF.

This clone was observed a few times. The chain is built from TRBV4-1 and TRBJ1-2; TRBD1 matches 7 bases. This CDR3 is built from 14 residues. Losses at the gene ends were 4 bases for V and 3 bases for J; bases not matched to a gene: 5. CDR1 and CDR2 (germline): MGHRA, YSYEKL. Here the CDR3 DNA reads TGCGCCAGCAGCCCTACAGGACAGGACTATGGCTACACCTTC. It yields the protein CASSPTGQDYGYTF.

The chain combines TRBV5-6 with TRBJ2-7, with 8 nucleotides matching TRBD1. Germline-derived CDR1 and CDR2 are SGHDT and YYEEEE. This CDR3 spans 13 amino acids. Trimming removed 3 bases from V and 6 bases from J; junction bases left unmatched: 5. The DNA of the CDR3 is TGTGCCAGCAGCTCGGACAGGGATGGCGAGCAGTACTTC. Protein sequence: CASSSDRDGEQYF.

The chain recombines TRBV4-1 with TRBJ2-5; TRBD2 matches 11 bases. CDR1 MGHRA and CDR2 YSYEKL come from the germline V gene. The CDR3 is 18 residues long. J lost 1 base, V lost 1 base, and 8 bases had no gene match. The CDR3 reads CASSQVASGGPPQETQYF. CDR3 coding DNA: TGCGCCAGCAGCCAAGTCGCTAGCGGGGGGCCCCCCCAAGAGACCCAGTACTTC.

In DNA, the CDR3 is TGTGCCACCAGCAGAGATGGAAGCAGGGTGGGTGAGCAGTTCTTC. It encodes CATSRDGSRVGEQFF. V usage is TRBV15 and J usage is TRBJ2-1; possibly TRBD1 for D (5 bases). From germline, CDR1 is LNHNV and CDR2 YYDKDF (reference sequence). The CDR3 is made up of 15 amino acids. V gave up 0 bases and J gave up 9 bases, with 15 bases separating them.

This clone was counted between two and nine times. The V call is TRBV28, the J call TRBJ2-5, with TRBD1 identical over 7 bases. J gave up 3 bases and V 3 bases, and 4 bases lay outside the gene matches. CDR1 and CDR2 from the germline V gene are MDHEN and SYDVKM. This CDR3 region has 14 residues. The CDR3 here is CASSLRQGKETQYF. Here the CDR3 DNA reads TGTGCCAGCAGTTTGAGACAGGGAAAAGAGACCCAGTACTTC.

V gene TRBV6-5 combines with J gene TRBJ1-1, with D possibly TRBD1 on 6 matching bases. Germline-derived CDR1 and CDR2 are MNHEY and SVGAGI. This CDR3 is built from 15 residues. The ends were cut back, 0 bases at V and 4 bases at J, with 12 bases in the middle. Here the CDR3 reads CASSYSGAFGTEAFF. The CDR3 bases are TGTGCCAGCAGTTACTCGGGGGCTTTCGGCACTGAAGCTTTCTTT.

The rearrangement links TRBV12-5 to TRBJ1-2; D gene unclear. CDR3 size: 13 residues. Germline loops: CDR1 LGHNT, CDR2 FRNRAP. V was trimmed by 4 bases and J by 8 bases, leaving 14 bases between them. The CDR3 nucleotides read TGTGCTAGTGGTTCAACCCGCCGGGGAGGCTACACCTTC. Its translation is CASGSTRRGGYTF.

J is TRBJ1-6 and V is TRBV2; tentatively, D is TRBD1 (5 bases). CDR1 and CDR2 (germline): SNHLY, FYNNEI. The V end lost 4 bases, the J end lost 6 bases, and 16 bases lay between the germline ends. There are 16 residues in the CDR3. This chain's CDR3 is CASSGTPSVGNSPLHF. DNA for the CDR3: TGTGCCAGCAGTGGGACACCGTCGGTCGGTAATTCACCCCTCCACTTT.

This clone came up a few times. The V call is TRBV25-1, the J call TRBJ2-5, with D perhaps being TRBD1 or TRBD2 (6 bases each). The V and J ends lost 5 bases and 5 bases respectively, with 18 bases between them. Germline CDR1 is MGHDK and CDR2 is SYGVNS. This CDR3 comprises 15 residues. CDR3: CASSYSRRGVETQYF. The DNA for the CDR3 is TGTGCCAGCAGTTACTCCCGGAGGGGGGTCGAGACCCAGTACTTC.

Only a few counts were recorded for this clone. The rearrangement links TRBV30 to TRBJ1-3; D call uncertain. V lost 3 bases and J 0 bases, leaving 6 bases between the germline ends. This CDR3 region has 13 residues. Germline CDR1 reads GTSNPN; CDR2 reads SVGIG (reference sequence). The CDR3 protein is CAWRFHSGNTIYF. The CDR3 DNA is TGTGCCTGGAGGTTTCACTCTGGAAACACCATATATTTT.

There are a few counts of this clone. The chain links TRBV7-2 to TRBJ1-5; D not resolved. V was shortened by 5 bases and J by 4 bases, with 6 bases between the two germline ends. CDR3 length: 12 residues. From germline, CDR1 is SGHTA and CDR2 FQGNSA. The CDR3 spells CASSRQNQPQHF. CDR3 bases: TGTGCCAGCAGCCGTCAAAATCAGCCCCAGCATTTT.

This clone was counted a few times. This sequence joins TRBV29-1 and TRBJ1-1; no reliable D call. This CDR3 is built from 13 residues. The V gene lost 3 bases and the J gene lost 1 base, with 9 bases spanning the gap. Germline loops: CDR1 SQVTM, CDR2 ANQGSEA. The CDR3 coding sequence is TGCAGCGTTGAGGGTACACCGAACACTGAAGCTTTCTTT. Translated, it gives CSVEGTPNTEAFF.

The J gene is TRBJ1-2, the V gene TRBV6-6; no definite D call. Germline V lookup: CDR1 MNHNY, CDR2 SVGAGI (reference sequence). V dropped 0 bases and J dropped 3 bases, with 8 bases sitting between them. The CDR3 loop spans 14 amino acids. In DNA, the CDR3 is TGTGCCAGCAGTTACTCGGCGGCGCACTATGGCTACACCTTC. Translating it yields CASSYSAAHYGYTF.

This clone showed up just a few times. The J gene is TRBJ1-1, the V gene TRBV5-1; the match to TRBD1 covers 8 bases. This CDR3 has 14 amino acids. Looked up from germline, CDR1 is SGHRS and CDR2 is YFSETQ. The V and J ends lost 4 bases and 1 base, in that order; junction bases with no gene match: 3. The CDR3 loop is CASSRGQENTEAFF. DNA of the CDR3: TGCGCCAGCAGCCGGGGACAGGAGAACACTGAAGCTTTCTTT.

This clone has a handful of counts. The chain joins TRBV12-5 to TRBJ2-7; 9 nucleotides match TRBD1. CDR3 length equals 15 residues. Germline assignment: CDR1 LGHNT and CDR2 FRNRAP. With V trimmed by 6 bases and J by 5 bases, 11 bases remained unmatched. The CDR3 region has the DNA TGTGCTAGTGGCTCGCCCGACAGGGGGAACCACGAGCAGTACTTC. This gives the protein CASGSPDRGNHEQYF.

The chain links TRBV2 to TRBJ2-1; D is unclear. Germline V gene data show CDR1 as SNHLY and CDR2 as FYNNEI. The CDR3 totals 11 residues. V dropped 5 bases and J dropped 6 bases, with 5 bases sitting between them. The chain's CDR3 is CASSFSNEQFF. The DNA for the CDR3 is TGTGCCAGCAGTTTCAGCAATGAGCAGTTCTTC.

The chain employs TRBV11-3 and TRBJ2-7; D is unresolved. CDR3 size: 16 residues. Trimming removed 2 bases from V and 0 bases from J, with 14 bases in between. Looked up from germline, CDR1 is SGHNT and CDR2 is YENEEA. The CDR3 reads CASSLTESVSSYEQYF. In nucleotides, the CDR3 is TGTGCCAGCAGCTTAACCGAATCGGTGAGCTCCTACGAGCAGTACTTC.

V usage is TRBV29-1 and J usage is TRBJ1-1; D is perhaps TRBD1 (6 bases). This CDR3 is built from 13 residues. CDR1 and CDR2 from the germline V gene are SQVTM and ANQGSEA. V shed 6 bases and J shed 1 base, with 12 bases lying between them. In nucleotides, the CDR3 is TGCAGCGTCGCAACCAGGGGGAACACTGAAGCTTTCTTT. Translating gives CSVATRGNTEAFF.

This clone came up a few times. The chain is built from TRBV6-5 and TRBJ2-2, with unresolved D. The germline V gene encodes CDR1 MNHEY and CDR2 SVGAGI. The CDR3 contains 13 residues. V was trimmed by 2 bases and J by 4 bases, leaving 5 bases between them. CDR3 nucleotide sequence: TGTGCCAGCAGTTACGCTACCACCGGGGAGCTGTTTTTT. Its translation: CASSYATTGELFF.

This clone was seen a handful of times. The chain joins TRBV30 to TRBJ2-3; 7 bases line up with TRBD2. This CDR3 has 15 amino acids. Germline V gives CDR1 GTSNPN, CDR2 SVGIG (reference sequence). The trim removed 5 bases at V and 5 bases at J, leaving 13 bases unmatched. CDR3 bases: TGTGCCTGGGTCCCCCGGCGGGGGATAGAAGATACGCAGTATTTT. This codes for CAWVPRRGIEDTQYF.

The chain has TRBV7-3 and TRBJ1-2, with 7 bases identical to TRBD1. CDR3 size: 15 residues. V was clipped by 5 bases and J by 8 bases; unmatched bases: 14. CDR1 and CDR2 from the germline V gene are SGHTA and FQGTGA. The CDR3 nucleotides read TGTGCCAGCAGCCGTACCCAGGGGGGCGCAGACGGCTACACCTTC. Translating it yields CASSRTQGGADGYTF.

This clone came up a few times. The chain uses TRBV19 and TRBJ1-2, with D tentatively TRBD1 (5 bases). This CDR3 comprises 13 residues. Germline assignment: CDR1 LNHDA and CDR2 SQIVND (reference sequence). Trimming pared 6 bases from V and 5 bases from J, leaving 13 bases between. CDR3 sequence: CASRGVGQYGYTF. CDR3 coding DNA: TGTGCCAGTAGAGGAGTGGGGCAATATGGCTACACCTTC.